This T cell receptor beta chain is drawn from a study of glioma-infiltrating T cells after dendritic cell vaccination listed by TCRdb under 2016. General notes on the study: Of the roughly 15 glioblastoma patients in the cohort, all drawn from Phase I and II dendritic cell vaccination trials, 9 were newly diagnosed and 6 had recurrent disease. Each patient was given three intradermal dendritic cell vaccine injections, spaced two weeks apart, in the arm below the axilla. Survival after dendritic cell vaccination was correlated with TCR sequencing metrics, such as TIL content and the overlap between tumor and blood repertoires. In glioblastoma patients vaccinated with dendritic cells, deep sequencing of TCR beta CDR3 regions served to measure tumor-infiltrating lymphocyte content and to compare repertoires between tumor and blood. Between about 2003 and 2013, patients were given autologous tumor lysate-pulsed dendritic cell vaccination. The vaccine was prepared from monocyte-derived dendritic cells that were cultured for more than six days with IL-4 and GM-CSF and then pulsed overnight with autologous tumor lysate.

Patients were selected on the basis of adequate residual fresh-frozen tumor tissue and more than two years of available survival data. Molecular status otherwise varied across the glioblastoma patients, but none of them carried an isocitrate dehydrogenase mutation. PBMC collection took place before vaccination, two weeks after the third vaccination, and at tumor progression if progression occurred. The Qiagen DNeasy Blood extraction Kit was used for extraction of genomic DNA. The germline V gene supplies CDR1 MDHEN and CDR2 SYDVKM. Trimming costs V 2 bases and J 0 bases, and their ends lie 13 bases apart. The CDR3 covers 16 residues, taking in both the cysteine and the phenylalanine. The kept DNA is CDR3 alone, 48 bases in frame from the first base. Concerning this clone: Its antigen is still unknown. No base qualities exist here, and no much larger clone lies one base off it.

The immunoSEQ assay amplified TCRB CDR3 regions from around 2 micrograms of genomic DNA, or from all available DNA when less than that amount was available. The multiplex PCR employed 60 forward primers targeting TCR V beta segments and 13 reverse primers targeting J beta segments. To estimate the number of reads per starting template, synthetic control templates were added to each sample at limiting dilution. Reads of 87 bp were generated by sequencing on the Illumina HiSeq System. The authors' analysis ran thus. PCR and sequencing errors were removed by merging closely related sequences with a nearest neighbor algorithm. TCR overlap was defined as the percentage of unique tumor TCR beta sequences that were also present in the same patient's peripheral blood. TCRdb holds this immuneACCESS table with in-frame rearrangements only. Some clones are missing; in checked studies, unresolved V genes explain under half, and the rest has no known cause. For V, J and clone size, that table is used; D and trimming come from the DNA. Here the sample has about 92,000 clones; 85% to 90% occur a single time. The ten most abundant clones make up 15% to 19% of the sample.

The full study reports these points: The TCR overlap response model with three groups was called speculative and said to need prospective validation. No direct relationship between TCR clonality and survival was found, suggesting a diverse polyclonal response may matter. The cohort was small and heterogeneous, and full blood and tumor sets were available for few patients, with initial-recurrent tumor pairs available for even fewer patients. After dendritic cell vaccination, a higher estimated pretreatment TIL content predicted longer time to progression and longer overall survival.

The chain uses TRBV28 and TRBJ1-1, and the D gene may be TRBD1, 6 bases matching. The starting material was blood, obtained before dendritic cell vaccination. The sequence came from a human donor with glioblastoma. For the CDR3, the sequence is CASSLGDTRMNTEAFF. The nucleotide sequence is TGTGCCAGCAGTTTAGGGGACACGCGGATGAACACTGAAGCTTTCTTT.